Given below is one TCR beta chain in context. Its antigen is undetermined. RNA transcripts yielded amplified TCR beta CDR3 regions. Using the HTBI primer set, a first-round RT-PCR was run on the TCR CDR3. TCRdb independently ran MiXCR on the multiplex PCR reads; one entry per CDR3 protein. The table has a few hundred thousand distinct CDR3 sequences, more than 15% seen once. PBMCs were derived from 7.5 to 10 ml fresh peripheral blood. The sample is drawn from a study of T cells in Graves' hyperthyroidism and ophthalmopathy. Turning to the study itself: Peripheral blood was collected at initial diagnosis, before any treatment. Study-level points and caveats: Most thyroid clonotypes expanded above 0.001 were also detected in blood.

The CDR3 sequence is 18 residues long. Looked up from germline, CDR1 is MDHEN and CDR2 is SYDVKM. The V segment lost 8 bases and the J segment 3 bases; nucleotides outside the gene matches: 11. The clonotype comes from a woman aged 40 to 49 with Graves' ophthalmopathy. The sequencing input was blood. The chain uses TRBV28 and TRBJ2-2; TRBD2 matches at 14 bases. DNA of the CDR3: TGTGCCAGCTCTGGGACTAGCGGGAGTGGGTGGGACACCGGGGAGCTGTTTTTT. Its translation: CASSGTSGSGWDTGELFF.